These 20 T cell receptor beta chains share one sample of origin, sequenced in a study of neurological immune-mediated disorders. A single record per CDR3 protein comes from TCRdb applying MiXCR to the 5' RACE reads. The sample holds 80,000 or so distinct CDR3 sequences, about 9.7% seen once. Sequenced: PBMCs. These receptors were collected from a man between 50 and 59 years old in good health.

As regards this clonotype: A much bigger clone sits one base away, suggesting this may be a read error. The rearrangement joins TRBV5-1 to TRBJ1-5; D is possibly TRBD1 (5 bases). From germline, CDR1 is SGHRS and CDR2 YFSETQ. CDR3 length equals 17 residues. The CDR3 loop reads CSSSLDPLGESNQPQHF. CDR3 sequence (DNA): TGCTCCAGCAGCTTGGACCCACTGGGGGAGAGCAATCAGCCCCAGCATTTT.

The chain carries TRBV5-5 and TRBJ2-2, with D perhaps given as TRBD1 or TRBD2 (5 bases each). V dropped 3 bases and J dropped 3 bases, with 18 bases sitting between them. Germline-derived CDR1 and CDR2 are SGHKS and YYEKEE (reference sequence). CDR3 size: 17 residues. CDR3: CASSSTFFGAHTGELFF. The CDR3 coding sequence is TGTGCCAGCAGCTCTACATTCTTCGGGGCGCACACCGGGGAGCTGTTTTTT.

In its sample, this clonotype was seen many times. V gene TRBV29-1 combines with J gene TRBJ2-2; no firm D call. Germline V gene sequence: CDR1 SQVTM, CDR2 ANQGSEA. The CDR3 is 13 residues long. V lost 7 bases to trimming and J lost 5 bases, with 14 bases between them. The CDR3 DNA is TGCAGCGCTAGTAAAACGGGTACCGGGGAGCTGTTTTTT. Its translation is CSASKTGTGELFF.

A word on this clonotype: A much larger clone lies one base from this, so it may be a read error. The chain combines TRBV7-9 with TRBJ1-2; a possible D gene is TRBD1 (5 bases). The V end was cut by 5 bases, the J end by 4 bases, with 14 bases between. The germline CDR1 and CDR2 sequences are SEHNR and FQNEAQ (reference sequence). This CDR3 spans 14 amino acids. The CDR3 DNA is TGTGCCAGCAGCCATGGGACTAGACCCTATGGCTACACCTTC. It is translated as CASSHGTRPYGYTF.

This clonotype was counted ten times or more. Written as DNA, the CDR3 is TGCGCCAGCAGCTCGCGACCAGGACTAGCGGGAATTAACGAGCAGTACTTC. It yields the protein CASSSRPGLAGINEQYF. V and J are TRBV5-1 and TRBJ2-7; 12 positions match TRBD2. Trimming at V came to 3 bases and at J to 5 bases, leaving 12 bases not matched to a gene. The CDR3 contains 17 residues. Per germline, CDR1 SGHRS and CDR2 YFSETQ.

This clonotype was counted ten times or more. CDR3 sequence: CASSQEDRDVYGELFF. CDR3 in DNA: TGTGCCAGCAGCCAAGAGGACAGGGATGTCTACGGGGAGCTGTTTTTT. V and J are TRBV4-2 and TRBJ2-2; TRBD1 agrees at 8 bases. This CDR3 region has 16 residues. CDR1 and CDR2 (germline): LGHNA, YNFKEQ. V lost 0 bases to trimming and J lost 7 bases; unmatched junction nucleotides: 7.

This clonotype was detected many times. The gene calls are TRBV10-3 and TRBJ2-3, with D perhaps TRBD1 (6 bases). The CDR3 loop spans 13 amino acids. Germline loops: CDR1 ENHRY, CDR2 SYGVKD. The V and J ends lost 3 bases and 4 bases respectively, with 8 bases between them. As DNA, the CDR3 is TGTGCCATCAGTGACAGGGGAGCAGATACGCAGTATTTT. Its protein is CAISDRGADTQYF.

At least ten counts were recorded for this clonotype. In nucleotides, the CDR3 is TGCGCCAGCAGTTCTACTACGACAGGTCTCTACGAGCAGTACTTC. This encodes CASSSTTTGLYEQYF. V is TRBV5-1 and J is TRBJ2-7; D may be TRBD1 (6 bases). Deletions cut 5 bases from V and 3 bases from J, with 18 bases between. The CDR3 spans 15 residues. The germline CDR1 and CDR2 sequences are SGHRS and YFSETQ.

The chain couples TRBV5-1 to TRBJ2-5; TRBD1 matches 9 bases. Losses at the gene ends were 4 bases for V and 4 bases for J; bases not matched to a gene: 8. The CDR3 spans 15 residues. CDR1 is SGHRS and CDR2 is YFSETQ in the germline V gene. CDR3: CASSAGTGRSETQYF. The CDR3 DNA sequence: TGCGCCAGCAGCGCCGGGACAGGGAGATCAGAGACCCAGTACTTC. The full variable domain, completed using reference TRBV5-1 and TRBJ2-5, is KAGVTQTPRYLIKTRGQQVTLSCSPISGHRSVSWYQQTPGQGLQFLFEYFSETQRNKGNFPGRFSGRQFSNSRSEMNVSTLELGDSALYLCASSAGTGRSETQYFGPGTRLLVL.

This clonotype was counted at least ten times. The CDR3 loop is CASSPSSGEETQYF. The CDR3 coding sequence is TGTGCCAGCAGCCCCTCAAGCGGGGAAGAGACCCAGTACTTC. The J gene is TRBJ2-5, the V gene TRBV28; 7 nucleotides align to TRBD2. The germline CDR1 and CDR2 sequences are MDHEN and SYDVKM. CDR3 size: 14 residues. The junction had 7 bases not matched to a gene; V was cut back by 6 bases and J by 3 bases.

This clonotype has at least ten counts. The CDR3 DNA reads TGTGCCAGCAGCCCCCGGTGGGGTGGCAATCAGCCCCAGCATTTT. It yields the protein CASSPRWGGNQPQHF. The chain couples TRBV5-6 to TRBJ1-5, with D unclear. Trimming stripped 4 bases from V and 2 bases from J, with 13 bases between. Germline lookup yields CDR1 SGHDT and CDR2 YYEEEE. The CDR3 spans 15 residues.

This clonotype was recorded many times. The chain combines TRBV27 with TRBJ2-7; 9 bases are shared with TRBD1. J was trimmed by 1 base and V by 2 bases; bases with no gene match: 3. CDR3 length: 15 residues. Germline V gene data show CDR1 as MNHEY and CDR2 as SMNVEV (reference sequence). CDR3 amino acids: CASSLTTGGSYEQYF. The CDR3 DNA reads TGTGCCAGCAGTTTAACGACAGGGGGATCCTACGAGCAGTACTTC.

Many counts were recorded for this clonotype. The chain recombines TRBV12-3 or TRBV12-4 with TRBJ2-5, with D perhaps given as TRBD1 or TRBD2 (7 bases each). The CDR3 totals 16 residues. Trimming cost V 6 bases and J 1 base, with 18 bases left between them. CDR3 DNA: TGTGCCAGCAGGACATCAGGGGGGGCGTCCCAAGAGACCCAGTACTTC. Amino acids: CASRTSGGASQETQYF.

This clonotype appeared many times. J is TRBJ2-7 and V is TRBV5-4, with D maybe TRBD2 (6 bases). In germline, CDR1 is SGHNT, CDR2 YYREEE (reference sequence). The CDR3 has 18 amino acids. The V end was cut by 1 base, the J end by 2 bases, with 22 bases between. CDR3 coding DNA: TGTGCCAGCAGCTTGCCCTTGGGGGGTGGGAGAGGCCCCTACGAGCAGTACTTC. Amino acids: CASSLPLGGGRGPYEQYF.

This clonotype was seen many times. The chain uses TRBV6-2 or TRBV6-3 and TRBJ2-1, with no clear D. This CDR3 has 14 residues. The V and J ends lost 5 bases and 0 bases respectively, with 8 bases between them. Germline assignment: CDR1 MNHEY and CDR2 SVGEGT. CDR3 loop: CASSLRSSYNEQFF. The CDR3 bases are TGTGCCAGCAGTCTCAGGAGCTCCTACAATGAGCAGTTCTTC.

Comment on this clonotype: A read error may account for a junction end that differs from germline. This sequence joins TRBV7-9 and TRBJ1-1; D perhaps matches TRBD1 (6 bases). The germline V gene encodes CDR1 SEHNR and CDR2 FQNEAQ (reference sequence). This CDR3 region has 13 residues. The CDR3 spells CDSNLQGPTEAFF. The CDR3 DNA reads as TGTGACAGCAACTTACAGGGACCAACTGAAGCTTTCTTT. Full variable domain (missing parts from reference TRBV7-9 and TRBJ1-1): DTGVSQNPRHKITKRGQNVTFRCDPISEHNRLYWYRQTLGQGPEFLTYFQNEAQLEKSRLLSDRFSAERPKGSFSTLEIQRTEQGDSAMYLCDSNLQGPTEAFFGQGTRLTVV.

This clonotype showed up many times. The gene calls are TRBV20-1 and TRBJ1-2; TRBD1 might be the D (5 bases). Germline-derived CDR1 and CDR2 are DFQATT and SNEGSKA (reference sequence). Trimming shortened V by 2 bases and J by 0 bases, and 16 bases separated the two germline ends. The CDR3 spans 16 residues. CDR3 residues: CSARRSGPLSNYGYTF. The CDR3 DNA follows: TGCAGTGCTAGACGGTCAGGGCCCCTTTCTAACTATGGCTACACCTTC.

This clonotype was observed many times. The chain uses TRBV21-1 and TRBJ2-3; the table's D call TRBD2 went unverified against the DNA. TRBV21-1 corresponds to a pseudogene. The CDR3 has 16 residues. The CDR3, as DNA: TGTGCCAGCAGCTATGTAGCGGGACTACGCACAGATACGCAGTATTTT. Amino acid sequence: CASSYVAGLRTDTQYF.

This clonotype was detected many times. The rearrangement joins TRBV10-3 to TRBJ2-5, with D possibly matching TRBD1 (6 bases). Trimming took off 2 bases at V and 4 bases at J, with 11 bases between the two ends. This CDR3 comprises 14 residues. Germline V gene sequence: CDR1 ENHRY, CDR2 SYGVKD. CDR3 DNA sequence: TGTGCCATCAGTGAGCTGGGGGCTGGAGAGACCCAGTACTTC. This translates into CAISELGAGETQYF.

This clonotype has ten or more counts. The gene calls are TRBV28 and TRBJ2-5; D ambiguous. There are 13 residues in the CDR3. V was cut by 6 bases and J by 5 bases, with 13 bases left in between. Germline assignment: CDR1 MDHEN and CDR2 SYDVKM. In nucleotides, the CDR3 is TGTGCCAGCAGACAGCCCGTTGGGGAGACCCAGTACTTC. Translated: CASRQPVGETQYF.